These 2 T cell receptor beta chains share one sample of origin, sequenced in a study of cytomegalovirus exposure and HLA in healthy donors. The PCR contained 60 Vbeta and 13 Jbeta primers. The assay was immunoSEQ multiplex PCR, and TCRdb's table has in-frame clones only and misses some. The sample lists 190,000 or so clones; roughly four fifths were seen once. The sequencing input was PBMCs. These receptors came from a man aged 45-65 years in good health and CMV-seronegative.

The V gene is TRBV7-2, the J gene TRBJ1-2; 8 nucleotides agree with TRBD1. Germline lookup yields CDR1 SGHTA and CDR2 FQGNSA. Trimming cost V 5 bases and J 8 bases; bases outside gene matches: 13. The CDR3 totals 15 residues. The CDR3 reads CASSPLGRGHLGYTF. As DNA, the CDR3 is TGTGCCAGCAGCCCGCTGGGCAGGGGGCATTTGGGCTACACCTTC.

The rearrangement uses TRBV5-1 and TRBJ2-5; a possible D gene is TRBD2 (5 bases). The J call may not be correct, given that the DNA end is closer to TRBJ2-7. The CDR3 is made up of 14 amino acids. Germline V gives CDR1 SGHRS, CDR2 YFSETQ. The CDR3 coding sequence is TGCGCCAGCAGCCCGGACGGGAAACCTTACGAGCAGTACTTC. This gives the protein CASSPDGKPYEQYF.